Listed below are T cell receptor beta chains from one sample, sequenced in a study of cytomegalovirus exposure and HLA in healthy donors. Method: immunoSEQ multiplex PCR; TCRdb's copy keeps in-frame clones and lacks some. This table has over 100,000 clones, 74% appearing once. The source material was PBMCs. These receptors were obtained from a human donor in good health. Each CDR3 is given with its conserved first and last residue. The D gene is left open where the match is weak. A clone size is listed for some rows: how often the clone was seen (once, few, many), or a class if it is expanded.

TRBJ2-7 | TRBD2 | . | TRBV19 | TGTGCCAGTAGTCCACTAGCGGGAGGAAACTACGAGCAGTACTTC | CASSPLAGGNYEQYF
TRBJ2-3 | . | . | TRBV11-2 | TGTGCCAGCAGCTTAGGGGGGCCCCGGAGGTATTTT | CASSLGGPRRYF
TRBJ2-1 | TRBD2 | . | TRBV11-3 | TGTGCCAGCAGCTTAGGGAGCCTAGCGGGTATTGAGCAGTTCTTC | CASSLGSLAGIEQFF
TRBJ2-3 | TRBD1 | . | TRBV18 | TGTGCCAGCTCACGGGACAGGGTTAGCACAGATACGCAGTATTTT | CASSRDRVSTDTQYF
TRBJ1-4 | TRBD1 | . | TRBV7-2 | TGTGCCAGCAGCTTAAGGGGGCTAGCCCCGAATGAAAAACTGTTTTTT | CASSLRGLAPNEKLFF
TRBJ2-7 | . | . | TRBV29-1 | TGCAGCGTGGTCGAGGGCTACGAGCAGTACTTC | CSVVEGYEQYF
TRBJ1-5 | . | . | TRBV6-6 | TGTGCCAGCACAGGGGCGAATCAGCCCCAGCATTTT | CASTGANQPQHF
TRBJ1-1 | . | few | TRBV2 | TGTGCCAGCAGTGTAGACAGCACTGAAGCTTTCTTT | CASSVDSTEAFF
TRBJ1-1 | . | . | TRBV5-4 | TGTGCCAGCAGCCTCGACGGGGAAGTGACTGAAGCTTTCTTT | CASSLDGEVTEAFF
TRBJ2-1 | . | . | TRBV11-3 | TGTGCCAGCAGCTTGAGGGTAGACAATGAGCAGTTCTTC | CASSLRVDNEQFF
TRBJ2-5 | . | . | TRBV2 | TGTGCCAGCGGGCGGGGATCTAGTAACCAAGAGACCCAGTACTTC | CASGRGSSNQETQYF
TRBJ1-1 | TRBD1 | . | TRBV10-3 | TGTGCCATCAACCAACAGGGGGGGAACACTGAAGCTTTCTTT | CAINQQGGNTEAFF
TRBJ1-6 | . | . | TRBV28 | TGTGCCAGCAGTTTTGCGGTTTCGGGAAATTCACCCCTCCACTTT | CASSFAVSGNSPLHF
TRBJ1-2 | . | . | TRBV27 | TGTGCCAGCAGAGGACAGCAAAGGAACTATGGCTACACCTTC | CASRGQQRNYGYTF
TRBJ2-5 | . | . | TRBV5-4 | TGTGCCAGCAGCTGGCAGGGCCCTCAGGGGACCCAGTACTTC | CASSWQGPQGTQYF
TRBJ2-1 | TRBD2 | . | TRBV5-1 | TGCGCCAGCAGCTTGGAGCTAGCGGGCTTAAATGAGCAGTTCTTC | CASSLELAGLNEQFF
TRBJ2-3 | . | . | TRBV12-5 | TGTGCTAGTGGTTCCGGACACCGCACAGATACGCAGTATTTT | CASGSGHRTDTQYF
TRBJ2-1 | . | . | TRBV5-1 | TGCGCCAGCAGCTTGGGTTTCGGATCGGGGAATGAGCAGTTCTTC | CASSLGFGSGNEQFF
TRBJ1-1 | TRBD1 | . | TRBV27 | TGTGCCAGCTCAAACCGGGACAGCCGAGAAGCTTTCTTT | CASSNRDSREAFF
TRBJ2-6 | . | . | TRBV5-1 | TGCGCCAGCAGCTTGACGGTCTCTGGGGCCAACGTCCTGACTTTC | CASSLTVSGANVLTF
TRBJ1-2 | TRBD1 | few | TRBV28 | TGTGCCAGCAGGGAGCGGGACAGGGGGGACTATGGCTACACCTTC | CASRERDRGDYGYTF
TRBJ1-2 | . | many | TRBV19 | TGTGCCAGTAGTATAGGGGGCATCCCGGCCCTTGGCTACACCTTC | CASSIGGIPALGYTF
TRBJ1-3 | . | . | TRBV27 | TGTGCCAGCAGTGGATGGGGGGAAGGAAACACCATATATTTT | CASSGWGEGNTIYF
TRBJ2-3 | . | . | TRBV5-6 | TGTGCCAGCAGCTTTAGGGGTGGCACAGATACGCAGTATTTT | CASSFRGGTDTQYF
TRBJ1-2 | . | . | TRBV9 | TGTGCCAGCAGCCCCGACCTTAGACAGTCGCACACCTTC | CASSPDLRQSHTF
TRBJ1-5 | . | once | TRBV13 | TGTGCCAGCAGCCTCGGACAGCTCAATCAGCCCCAGCATTTT | CASSLGQLNQPQHF
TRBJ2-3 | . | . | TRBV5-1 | TGCGCCAGCAGCTGGACCTCACCAGGGCTGACAGATACGCAGTATTTT | CASSWTSPGLTDTQYF
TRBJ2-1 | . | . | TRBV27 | TGTGCCAGCAGTTTTCGCGGGGGCCTGAACAATGAGCAGTTCTTC | CASSFRGGLNNEQFF
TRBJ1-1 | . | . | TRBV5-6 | TGTGCCAGCAGCGGAACAGGGAATGTGAACACTGAAGCTTTCTTT | CASSGTGNVNTEAFF
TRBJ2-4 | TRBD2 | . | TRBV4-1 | TGCGCCAGCAGCCAAGGGACTAGCGCCAGGGCTGGCATTCAGTACTTC | CASSQGTSARAGIQYF